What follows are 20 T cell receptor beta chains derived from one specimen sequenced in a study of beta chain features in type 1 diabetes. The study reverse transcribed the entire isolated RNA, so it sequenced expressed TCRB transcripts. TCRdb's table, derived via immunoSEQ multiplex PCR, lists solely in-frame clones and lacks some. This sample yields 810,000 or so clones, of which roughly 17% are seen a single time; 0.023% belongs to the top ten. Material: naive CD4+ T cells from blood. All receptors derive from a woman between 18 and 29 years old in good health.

This chain's CDR3 is CASRKYSGGTDTQYF. The CDR3 coding sequence is TGTGCCAGCAGGAAATATAGCGGGGGCACAGATACGCAGTATTTT. The V and J genes are TRBV6-5 and TRBJ2-3; 8 positions agree with TRBD2. The V and J ends lost 6 bases and 1 base, in that order; junction bases with no gene match: 6. There are 15 residues in the CDR3. Germline CDR1 and CDR2: MNHEY and SVGAGI.

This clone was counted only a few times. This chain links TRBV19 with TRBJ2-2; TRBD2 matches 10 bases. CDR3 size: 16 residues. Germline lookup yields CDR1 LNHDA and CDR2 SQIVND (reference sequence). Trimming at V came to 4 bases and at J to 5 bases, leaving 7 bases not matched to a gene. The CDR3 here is CASSTLAGVGTGELFF. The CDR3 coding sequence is TGTGCCAGTAGTACTCTAGCGGGAGTCGGGACCGGGGAGCTGTTTTTT.

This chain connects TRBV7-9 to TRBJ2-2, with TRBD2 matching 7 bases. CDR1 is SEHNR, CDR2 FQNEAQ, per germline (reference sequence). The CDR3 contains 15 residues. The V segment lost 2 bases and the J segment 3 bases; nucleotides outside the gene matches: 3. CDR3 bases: TGTGCCAGCAGCTTAAGACTAGCAGACACCGGGGAGCTGTTTTTT. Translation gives CASSLRLADTGELFF.

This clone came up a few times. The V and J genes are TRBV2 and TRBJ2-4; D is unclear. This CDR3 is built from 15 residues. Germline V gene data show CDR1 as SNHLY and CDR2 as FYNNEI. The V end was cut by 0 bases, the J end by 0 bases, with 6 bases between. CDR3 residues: CASSEAWLAKNIQYF. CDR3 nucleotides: TGTGCCAGCAGTGAAGCATGGTTAGCCAAAAACATTCAGTACTTC.

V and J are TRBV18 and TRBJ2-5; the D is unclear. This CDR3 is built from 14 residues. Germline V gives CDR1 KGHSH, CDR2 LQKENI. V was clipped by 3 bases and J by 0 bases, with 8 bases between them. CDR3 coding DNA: TGTGCCAGCTCACCTCAACAGCACCAAGAGACCCAGTACTTC. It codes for CASSPQQHQETQYF.

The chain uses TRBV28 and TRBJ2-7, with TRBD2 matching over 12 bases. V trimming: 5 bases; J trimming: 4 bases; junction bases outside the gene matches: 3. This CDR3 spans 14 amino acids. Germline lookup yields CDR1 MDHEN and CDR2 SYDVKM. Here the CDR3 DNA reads TGTGCCAGCAGTCCAGGGACTAGCGGGTACGAGCAGTACTTC. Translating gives CASSPGTSGYEQYF.

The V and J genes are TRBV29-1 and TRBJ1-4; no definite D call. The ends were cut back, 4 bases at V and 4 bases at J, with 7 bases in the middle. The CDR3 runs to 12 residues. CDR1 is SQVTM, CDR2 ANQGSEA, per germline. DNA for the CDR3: TGCAGCGTTGTCGGGATTAATGAAAAACTGTTTTTT. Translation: CSVVGINEKLFF. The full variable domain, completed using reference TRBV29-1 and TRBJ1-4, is SAVISQKPSRDICQRGTSLTIQCQVDSQVTMMFWYRQQPGQSLTLIATANQGSEATYESGFVIDKFPISRPNLTFSTLTVSNMSPEDSSIYLCSVVGINEKLFFGSGTQLSVL.

CDR3 nucleotide sequence: TGTGCCAGCAGTGGGTTTGGGTTCACAGATACGCAGTATTTT. It translates to CASSGFGFTDTQYF. The chain uses TRBV6-1 and TRBJ2-3; no clear D gene. The germline V gene has CDR1 MNHNS and CDR2 SASEGT. With 4 bases removed from V and 2 bases from J, the gap between germline ends came to 10 bases. The CDR3 length is 14 residues.

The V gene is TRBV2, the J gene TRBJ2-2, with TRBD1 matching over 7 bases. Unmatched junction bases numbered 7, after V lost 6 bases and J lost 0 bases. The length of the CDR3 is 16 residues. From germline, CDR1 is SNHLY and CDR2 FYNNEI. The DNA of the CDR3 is TGTGCCAGCAGAGGACAGGCCCTCACGAACACCGGGGAGCTGTTTTTT. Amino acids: CASRGQALTNTGELFF.

CDR3 amino acids: CASSLPLAGTGELFF. DNA of the CDR3: TGTGCCAGCAGTTTGCCACTAGCGGGAACCGGGGAGCTGTTTTTT. The rearrangement uses TRBV28 and TRBJ2-2; 10 bases are shared with TRBD2. Germline CDR1 reads MDHEN; CDR2 reads SYDVKM. The ends lost 3 bases at V and 5 bases at J; junction bases unmatched: 3. The CDR3 extends over 15 amino acids.

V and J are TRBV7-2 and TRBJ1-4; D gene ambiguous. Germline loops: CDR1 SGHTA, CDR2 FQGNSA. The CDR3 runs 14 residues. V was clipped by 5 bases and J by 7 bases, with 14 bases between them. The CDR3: CASSAERSSEKLFF. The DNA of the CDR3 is TGTGCCAGCAGCGCAGAGCGAAGTAGTGAAAAACTGTTTTTT.

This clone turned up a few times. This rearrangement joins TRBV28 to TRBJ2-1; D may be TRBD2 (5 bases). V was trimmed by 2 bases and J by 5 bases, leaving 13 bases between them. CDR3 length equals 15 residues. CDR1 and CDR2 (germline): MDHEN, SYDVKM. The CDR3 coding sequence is TGTGCCAGCAGTTTAGCAGGAGGAATTCACAATGAGCAGTTCTTC. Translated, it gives CASSLAGGIHNEQFF.

DNA for the CDR3: TGTGCCAGCAGCCCCGGACAGGCCGGGGCTTCCGAGCAGTACTTC. Translating it yields CASSPGQAGASEQYF. This chain connects TRBV7-9 to TRBJ2-5; 7 positions match TRBD1. Judging by the DNA end, TRBJ2-7 fits better; the J call may be wrong. This CDR3 comprises 15 residues. Per germline, CDR1 SEHNR and CDR2 FQNEAQ (reference sequence).

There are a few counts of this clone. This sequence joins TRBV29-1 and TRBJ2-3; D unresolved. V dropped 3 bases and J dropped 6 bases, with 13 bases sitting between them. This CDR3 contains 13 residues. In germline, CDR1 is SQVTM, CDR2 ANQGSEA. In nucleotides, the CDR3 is TGCAGCGTTGATTCGCAAAGTTCCGATACGCAGTATTTT. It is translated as CSVDSQSSDTQYF.

CDR3 sequence (DNA): TGTGCCAGCAGTGTACGGGGGCACTCCTACGAGCAGTACTTC. Translation gives CASSVRGHSYEQYF. V and J are TRBV2 and TRBJ2-7, with D perhaps being TRBD1 or TRBD2 (6 bases each). The germline V gene has CDR1 SNHLY and CDR2 FYNNEI. V was trimmed by 4 bases and J by 0 bases, leaving 10 bases between them. This CDR3 is built from 14 residues.

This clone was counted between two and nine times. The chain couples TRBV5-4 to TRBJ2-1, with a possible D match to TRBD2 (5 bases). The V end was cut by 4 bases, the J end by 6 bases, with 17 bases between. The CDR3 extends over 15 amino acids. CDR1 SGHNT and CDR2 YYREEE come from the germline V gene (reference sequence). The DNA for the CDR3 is TGTGCCAGCAGCGCAACGACCAGCGGCCTCAATGAGCAGTTCTTC. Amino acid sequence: CASSATTSGLNEQFF.

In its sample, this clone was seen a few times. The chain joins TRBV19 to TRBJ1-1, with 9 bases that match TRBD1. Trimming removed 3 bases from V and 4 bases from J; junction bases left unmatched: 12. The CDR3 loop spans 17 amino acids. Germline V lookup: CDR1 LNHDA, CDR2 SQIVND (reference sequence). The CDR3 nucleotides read TGTGCCAGTAGTATCGGGACAGGGACACCCGTGAGCACTGAAGCTTTCTTT. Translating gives CASSIGTGTPVSTEAFF.

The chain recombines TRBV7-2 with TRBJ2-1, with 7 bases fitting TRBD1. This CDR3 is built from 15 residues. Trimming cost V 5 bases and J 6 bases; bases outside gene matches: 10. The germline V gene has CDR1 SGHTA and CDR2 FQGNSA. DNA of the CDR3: TGTGCCAGCAGCGGGACACCCAGGGGGACCAATGAGCAGTTCTTC. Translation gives CASSGTPRGTNEQFF.

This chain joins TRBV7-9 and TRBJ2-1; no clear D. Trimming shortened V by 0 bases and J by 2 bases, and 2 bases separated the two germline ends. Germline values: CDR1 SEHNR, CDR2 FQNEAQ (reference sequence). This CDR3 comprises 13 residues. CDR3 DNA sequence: TGTGCCAGCAGCTTAGCGGCCTACAATGAGCAGTTCTTC. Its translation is CASSLAAYNEQFF. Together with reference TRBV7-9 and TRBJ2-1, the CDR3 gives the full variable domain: DTGVSQNPRHKITKRGQNVTFRCDPISEHNRLYWYRQTLGQGPEFLTYFQNEAQLEKSRLLSDRFSAERPKGSFSTLEIQRTEQGDSAMYLCASSLAAYNEQFFGPGTRLTVL.

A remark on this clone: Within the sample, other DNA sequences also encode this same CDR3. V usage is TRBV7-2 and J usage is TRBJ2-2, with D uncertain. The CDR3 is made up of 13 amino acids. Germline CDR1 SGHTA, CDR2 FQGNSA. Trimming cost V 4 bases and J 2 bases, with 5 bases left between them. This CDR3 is CASSYPNTGELFF. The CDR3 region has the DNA TGTGCCAGCAGCTACCCAAACACCGGGGAGCTGTTTTTT.